One and the same sample provided the 30 T cell receptor beta chains below, sequenced in a study of shared clonotypes between healthy human individuals. Using immunoSEQ multiplex PCR, the repertoire was profiled, and TCRdb retains in-frame clones only, with some absent. The profile shows roughly 760,000 clones, 74% of them singletons. Material: memory CD4+ T cells sorted from blood. The sample's subset: CD45RA-negative fraction. These receptors were obtained from a young woman in good health.

This clone was seen only once. This chain links TRBV4-1 with TRBJ1-3; D might be TRBD1 (5 bases). The V and J ends lost 1 base and 4 bases respectively, with 11 bases between them. Germline V CDR1 and CDR2: MGHRA, YSYEKL. This CDR3 comprises 15 residues. In DNA form, the CDR3 reads TGCGCCAGCAGCCAAGGCGCAGGGCGAGGAAACACCATATATTTT. It encodes CASSQGAGRGNTIYF.

J is TRBJ2-5 and V is TRBV7-9; D is perhaps TRBD1 (6 bases). The V end was cut by 8 bases, the J end by 2 bases, with 9 bases between. The CDR3 runs 12 residues. Germline V gene lookup returns CDR1 SEHNR and CDR2 FQNEAQ (reference sequence). CDR3 residues: CASRDTQETQYF. CDR3 sequence (DNA): TGTGCCAGCCGGGACACACAAGAGACCCAGTACTTC.

The V call is TRBV27, the J call TRBJ2-1, with D maybe TRBD2 (6 bases). The germline V gene encodes CDR1 MNHEY and CDR2 SMNVEV (reference sequence). The CDR3 sequence is 15 residues long. V was clipped by 3 bases and J by 7 bases, with 16 bases between them. In DNA form, the CDR3 reads TGTGCCAGCAGTTTCCCGGGAGCAGGTCGGAATGAGCAGTTCTTC. Encoded protein: CASSFPGAGRNEQFF.

J is TRBJ1-2 and V is TRBV9, with D uncertain. From germline, CDR1 is SGDLS and CDR2 YYNGEE. This CDR3 has 18 amino acids. V was trimmed by 4 bases and J by 3 bases, leaving 25 bases between them. The CDR3 reads CASSSTIAPDPRYYGYTF. The CDR3 coding sequence is TGTGCCAGCAGCTCGACGATTGCCCCGGACCCACGATACTATGGCTACACCTTC.

V and J are TRBV10-1 and TRBJ2-5, with 7 bases lining up with TRBD1. Germline CDR1 and CDR2: WNHNN and SYGVQD (reference sequence). This CDR3 is built from 14 residues. Trimming cost V 3 bases and J 1 base; bases outside gene matches: 2. The CDR3 here is CASSDRDSQETQYF. CDR3 bases: TGCGCCAGCAGTGATCGGGACAGCCAAGAGACCCAGTACTTC.

In this sample, this clone turned up a few times. The chain has TRBV27 and TRBJ1-1; D gene unclear. The length of the CDR3 is 14 residues. V was trimmed by 3 bases and J by 4 bases, leaving 12 bases between them. Germline V gives CDR1 MNHEY, CDR2 SMNVEV (reference sequence). CDR3: CASSFGGFSTEAFF. The CDR3 nucleotides are TGTGCCAGCAGTTTCGGAGGGTTTAGCACTGAAGCTTTCTTT.

This chain links TRBV10-1 with TRBJ2-7, with 7 bases aligning to TRBD1. The CDR3 spans 14 residues. Germline V gene sequence: CDR1 WNHNN, CDR2 SYGVQD (reference sequence). J gave up 5 bases and V 3 bases, and 7 bases lay outside the gene matches. CDR3 region: CASSDQKGGNEQYF. As DNA, the CDR3 is TGCGCCAGCAGTGACCAGAAAGGGGGCAACGAGCAGTACTTC.

The chain couples TRBV23-1 to TRBJ2-7; 7 bases fit TRBD1. TRBV23-1 is an ORF, and what it does is uncertain. The junction had 7 bases not matched to a gene; V was cut back by 1 base and J by 4 bases. The CDR3 has 15 amino acids. This CDR3 reads CASSQLGRDRYEQYF. CDR3 DNA sequence: TGCGCCAGCAGTCAATTGGGACGGGACAGATACGAGCAGTACTTC.

This clone appeared a single time. V is TRBV5-1 and J is TRBJ2-1, with 7 bases aligning to TRBD1. CDR1 is SGHRS and CDR2 is YFSETQ in the germline V gene. There are 18 residues in the CDR3. V lost 3 bases to trimming and J lost 3 bases; unmatched junction nucleotides: 15. The CDR3 coding sequence is TGCGCCAGCAGCTCCCTTATAAACCGGGACAGCCACTACAATGAGCAGTTCTTC. Its protein product is CASSSLINRDSHYNEQFF. Drawing the rest from reference TRBV5-1 and TRBJ2-1, the complete variable domain is KAGVTQTPRYLIKTRGQQVTLSCSPISGHRSVSWYQQTPGQGLQFLFEYFSETQRNKGNFPGRFSGRQFSNSRSEMNVSTLELGDSALYLCASSSLINRDSHYNEQFFGPGTRLTVL.

V and J are TRBV15 and TRBJ1-1; D gene ambiguous. CDR1 LNHNV and CDR2 YYDKDF come from the germline V gene (reference sequence). The CDR3 extends over 13 amino acids. Deletions cut 0 bases from V and 6 bases from J, with 8 bases between. CDR3 sequence (DNA): TGTGCCACCAGCAGAGATCTGAGGTCTGAAGCTTTCTTT. This translates into CATSRDLRSEAFF.

The count of this clone is one. The chain combines TRBV5-5 with TRBJ1-5, with unresolved D. V was trimmed by 0 bases and J by 6 bases, leaving 10 bases between them. The CDR3 spans 14 residues. CDR1 and CDR2 from the germline V gene are SGHKS and YYEKEE (reference sequence). The CDR3 DNA is TGTGCCAGCAGCTTGGAACCAGCCGGTCAGCCCCAGCATTTT. Its translation is CASSLEPAGQPQHF.

The rearrangement uses TRBV7-8 and TRBJ2-5; unclear D gene. Germline CDR1 reads SGHVS; CDR2 reads FQNEAQ. The CDR3 spans 12 residues. V was shortened by 0 bases and J by 5 bases, with 4 bases between the two germline ends. CDR3 sequence reads: CASSLASETQYF. The CDR3 DNA sequence: TGTGCCAGCAGCTTAGCGAGTGAGACCCAGTACTTC.

The chain employs TRBV12-5 and TRBJ2-5; 11 positions agree with TRBD2. The CDR3 loop spans 16 amino acids. Germline CDR1 is LGHNT and CDR2 is FRNRAP. V lost 1 base, J lost 0 bases, and 1 base stayed unmatched. CDR3 protein: CASGLGTSGHQETQYF. The CDR3 bases are TGTGCTAGTGGTTTGGGGACTAGCGGGCACCAAGAGACCCAGTACTTC.

This clone showed up just a few times. The chain recombines TRBV2 with TRBJ2-1; D is perhaps TRBD2 (5 bases). The CDR3 is 11 amino acids. The V and J ends lost 4 bases and 16 bases respectively, with 14 bases between them. Germline assignment: CDR1 SNHLY and CDR2 FYNNEI. The CDR3: CASSVGVVEFF. The CDR3 nucleotides read TGTGCCAGCAGTGTGGGAGTTGTAGAATTCTTC. Full variable domain (missing parts from reference TRBV2 and TRBJ2-1): EPEVTQTPSHQVTQMGQEVILRCVPISNHLYFYWYRQILGQKVEFLVSFYNNEISEKSEIFDDQFSVERPDGSNFTLKIRSTKLEDSAMYFCASSVGVVEFFGPGTRLTVL.

The V and J genes are TRBV2 and TRBJ1-1; the D is unclear. Germline values: CDR1 SNHLY, CDR2 FYNNEI. Trimming left V 3 bases short and J 4 bases short, with 9 bases between. The CDR3 is made up of 13 amino acids. The CDR3 loop reads CASSDRIATEAFF. In nucleotides, the CDR3 is TGTGCCAGCAGTGACAGGATAGCCACTGAAGCTTTCTTT.

J is TRBJ1-2 and V is TRBV10-3; the D is unclear. This CDR3 is built from 13 residues. V was trimmed by 7 bases and J by 2 bases, leaving 11 bases between them. Germline CDR1 and CDR2: ENHRY and SYGVKD. CDR3 sequence: CAITLSPNYGYTF. DNA for the CDR3: TGTGCCATCACCCTCTCCCCGAACTATGGCTACACCTTC.

This clone was seen ten or more times. CDR3 sequence (DNA): TGTGCCAGCAGTAAAAGCCGGGACGACGTAGGCTACACCTTC. The encoded protein is CASSKSRDDVGYTF. This chain uses TRBV6-5 with TRBJ1-2, with D tentatively TRBD1 (5 bases). The CDR3 is 14 amino acids. Trimming stripped 5 bases from V and 8 bases from J, with 18 bases between. Per the germline V gene, CDR1 is MNHEY and CDR2 is SVGAGI.

This clone was picked up many times. V is TRBV2 and J is TRBJ2-2; 9 bases align to TRBD1. The CDR3 totals 14 residues. V shed 9 bases and J 2 bases; nucleotides not matched to a gene: 4. CDR1 is SNHLY and CDR2 is FYNNEI in the germline V gene. The DNA of the CDR3 is TGTGCCAGTAAACAGGGGGCAAACACCGGGGAGCTGTTTTTT. Translation: CASKQGANTGELFF.

The chain recombines TRBV28 with TRBJ2-4, with 8 bases fitting TRBD2. CDR3 length: 17 amino acids. Trimming at V came to 5 bases and at J to 0 bases, leaving 9 bases not matched to a gene. The V gene's germline CDR1 is MDHEN and CDR2 SYDVKM. The CDR3, as DNA: TGTGCCAGCAGTCTAGGTGCTAGCGGGCTAGCCAAAAACATTCAGTACTTC. Its translation: CASSLGASGLAKNIQYF.

This clone appeared a few times. The CDR3 protein is CASSGGTVTIVNEQFF. The CDR3 bases are TGTGCCAGCAGTGGGGGGACAGTTACCATCGTCAATGAGCAGTTCTTC. This chain joins TRBV28 and TRBJ2-1; D is perhaps TRBD1 (7 bases). Trimming stripped 5 bases from V and 6 bases from J, with 20 bases between. Looked up from germline, CDR1 is MDHEN and CDR2 is SYDVKM. CDR3 size: 16 residues.

V gene TRBV29-1 combines with J gene TRBJ2-3; weak D call: TRBD2 (6 bases). Germline assignment: CDR1 SQVTM and CDR2 ANQGSEA. V lost 6 bases to trimming and J lost 5 bases, with 12 bases between them. CDR3 length: 12 amino acids. This chain's CDR3 is CSVRLGGDTQYF. CDR3 in DNA: TGCAGCGTCCGACTCGGGGGAGATACGCAGTATTTT.

V and J are TRBV10-1 and TRBJ2-7, with 15 positions matching TRBD2. Germline V gives CDR1 WNHNN, CDR2 SYGVQD (reference sequence). V trimming: 3 bases; J trimming: 5 bases; junction bases outside the gene matches: 5. This CDR3 region has 16 residues. The DNA of the CDR3 is TGCGCCAGCAGTGATGGGACTAGCGGGAGGAGGAACGAGCAGTACTTC. This codes for CASSDGTSGRRNEQYF.

This rearrangement joins TRBV6-1 to TRBJ2-2; D is perhaps TRBD1 (6 bases). The germline gives CDR1 MNHNS, CDR2 SASEGT. Trimming took off 7 bases at V and 8 bases at J, with 17 bases between the two ends. The CDR3 spans 14 residues. DNA for the CDR3: TGTGCCAGCACCCTTGACAGGCCTAGGGGGGAGCTGTTTTTT. Amino acid sequence: CASTLDRPRGELFF.

The chain links TRBV28 to TRBJ1-5; possible D gene TRBD1, 5 bases. V lost 8 bases and J lost 4, with 15 bases in between. Per germline, CDR1 MDHEN and CDR2 SYDVKM. The CDR3 extends over 14 amino acids. The CDR3 nucleotides read TGTGCCAGCGGAAACAGGTCGCCAAATCAGCCCCAGCATTTT. Protein sequence: CASGNRSPNQPQHF.

This clone was recorded only once. This chain joins TRBV29-1 and TRBJ1-5, with D uncertain. The ends were cut back, 1 base at V and 4 bases at J, with 8 bases in the middle. Looked up from germline, CDR1 is SQVTM and CDR2 is ANQGSEA. The CDR3 is 13 amino acids. The CDR3 reads CSVEVGANQPQHF. The CDR3 DNA sequence: TGCAGCGTTGAAGTAGGAGCGAATCAGCCCCAGCATTTT. Complete variable domain (other parts from reference TRBV29-1 and TRBJ1-5): SAVISQKPSRDICQRGTSLTIQCQVDSQVTMMFWYRQQPGQSLTLIATANQGSEATYESGFVIDKFPISRPNLTFSTLTVSNMSPEDSSIYLCSVEVGANQPQHFGDGTRLSIL.

The chain employs TRBV2 and TRBJ1-3, with a possible D match to TRBD1 (6 bases). V dropped 4 bases and J dropped 6 bases, with 10 bases sitting between them. Germline V gene lookup returns CDR1 SNHLY and CDR2 FYNNEI. CDR3 length: 13 residues. CDR3 residues: CASSVQGLNTIYF. The CDR3 DNA is TGTGCCAGCAGTGTACAGGGACTAAACACCATATATTTT. Full variable domain (outside the CDR3, taken from reference TRBV2 and TRBJ1-3): EPEVTQTPSHQVTQMGQEVILRCVPISNHLYFYWYRQILGQKVEFLVSFYNNEISEKSEIFDDQFSVERPDGSNFTLKIRSTKLEDSAMYFCASSVQGLNTIYFGEGSWLTVV.

The gene calls are TRBV4-1 and TRBJ2-5, with D perhaps TRBD1 or TRBD2 (6 bases each). Trimming removed 4 bases at V and 5 bases at J, with 17 bases between. Germline assignment: CDR1 MGHRA and CDR2 YSYEKL. The CDR3 sequence is 15 residues long. The CDR3 protein is CASSPYGGAGETQYF. The CDR3 DNA reads TGCGCCAGCAGCCCCTACGGGGGCGCGGGGGAGACCCAGTACTTC.

This clone was observed a single time. The chain combines TRBV14 with TRBJ2-7; a weak D match, TRBD2 (6 bases). The CDR3 loop spans 16 amino acids. Germline V gene lookup returns CDR1 SGHDN and CDR2 FVKESK. V shed 4 bases and J shed 2 bases, with 18 bases lying between them. The CDR3 spells CASSPLGRGRPYEQYF. DNA for the CDR3: TGTGCCAGCAGCCCTCTAGGGCGGGGACGTCCCTACGAGCAGTACTTC.

The rearrangement uses TRBV29-1 and TRBJ2-1; 10 bases align to TRBD2. Germline V gene data show CDR1 as SQVTM and CDR2 as ANQGSEA. The CDR3 loop spans 19 amino acids. The V segment lost 3 bases and the J segment 2 bases; nucleotides outside the gene matches: 16. CDR3 in DNA: TGCAGCGTTGATAATCGGGGACTAGCGAGAGGCGGTCCCTACAATGAGCAGTTCTTC. This translates into CSVDNRGLARGGPYNEQFF.

The genes are TRBV18 and TRBJ2-7, with D possibly matching TRBD1 (5 bases). V shed 3 bases and J shed 2 bases, with 11 bases lying between them. Germline V lookup: CDR1 KGHSH, CDR2 LQKENI. This CDR3 has 14 residues. In DNA form, the CDR3 reads TGTGCCAGCTCACCGCCAGGGATGCCCTACGAGCAGTACTTC. It specifies CASSPPGMPYEQYF.